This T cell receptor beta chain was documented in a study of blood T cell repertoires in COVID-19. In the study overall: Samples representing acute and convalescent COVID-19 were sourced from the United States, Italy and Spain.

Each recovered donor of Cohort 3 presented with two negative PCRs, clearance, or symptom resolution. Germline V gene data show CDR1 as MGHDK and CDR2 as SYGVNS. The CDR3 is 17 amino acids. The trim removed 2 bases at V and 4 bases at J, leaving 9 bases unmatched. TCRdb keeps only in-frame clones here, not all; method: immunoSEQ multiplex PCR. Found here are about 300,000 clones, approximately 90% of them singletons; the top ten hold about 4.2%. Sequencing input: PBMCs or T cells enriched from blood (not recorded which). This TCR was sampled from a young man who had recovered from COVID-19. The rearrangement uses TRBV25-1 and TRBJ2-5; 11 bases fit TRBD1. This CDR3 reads CASSEGGTGGSRETQYF. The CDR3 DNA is TGTGCCAGCAGTGAAGGAGGGACAGGGGGTTCTCGAGAGACCCAGTACTTC.